This T cell receptor beta chain was retrieved from a study of blood T cell repertoires in COVID-19 (dated by TCRdb to about 2020). The study in broad terms: Samples covering the acute and convalescent phases of COVID-19 were provided by collaborators in the United States, Italy and Spain. Where HLA class I and class II types were available, the types were taken from metadata supplied by the sample provider, not from assay-based typing. The samples were drawn from two sources: the first 160 participants of the ongoing ImmuneRACE study, and 1,200 or so subjects contributed by 6 global collaborators. Nearly every sample came with metadata listing a de-identified subject ID, COVID-19 status, age in years and sex. Deeply sampled blood TCRbeta repertoires from subjects exposed to, actively infected with, or recovered from COVID-19 were included in the dataset. The material from the prospective study consisted of cDNA or gDNA derived from T cells, B-cell-depleted T cells, or PBMCs. The repertoires were made available in a free public database intended to serve as a resource for research on the immune response to SARS-CoV-2. The study at large found these results: How much clinical and demographic metadata was included differed by source and by participant, and the metadata was provided uncurated.

Collaborating institutions collected whole blood in K2EDTA tubes following their own protocols. For TCRbeta analysis, collaborator samples were shipped as frozen whole blood, as isolated PBMCs, or as DNA extracted from either sample type. TCRbeta CDR3 regions were amplified from genomic DNA using the immunoSEQ Assay, a bias-controlled multiplex PCR. The original pipeline was this. The number of nucleated cells in each sample was estimated from the amplification of reference gene primers within the assay. To quantify the absolute abundance of each unique TCRbeta CDR3 rearrangement, sequence reads were collapsed and filtered. For each sample, productive Simpson clonality was calculated by taking the square root of Simpson's diversity index across productive rearrangements. TCRdb stores this immuneACCESS table with in-frame sequences only. Part of the clones is absent; in the studies checked, under half of the shortfall reflects unresolved V genes, and no reason is known for the rest. The V and J calls and the clone size are those of that table, but D and trimming were determined from the DNA. The table for this sample lists around 91,000 clones; around 85% of them were counted only once. 12% of the sample belongs to the ten largest clones.

V loses 3 bases of germline sequence and J loses 5 bases, and the interval between the two ends is 5 bases. Its CDR3 holds 12 amino acids, cysteine through phenylalanine. Kept here is only the CDR3 DNA, which spans 36 bases and is read in frame from base 1. Sequences MNHNS (CDR1) and SASEGT (CDR2) are obtained from the germline V gene. Regarding this clone: Its specific antigen is unknown. Per-nucleotide qualities are absent, and no much larger clonotype sits a single base away.

Recombination joined TRBV6-1 with TRBJ2-1; a weak D assignment points to TRBD2 (5 bases agree). The sequence was collected from a human donor in a cohort sampled during active COVID-19. The specimen was peripheral blood. The nucleotides read TGTGCCAGCAGTGAGACTAACAATGAGCAGTTCTTC. Protein translation: CASSETNNEQFF.